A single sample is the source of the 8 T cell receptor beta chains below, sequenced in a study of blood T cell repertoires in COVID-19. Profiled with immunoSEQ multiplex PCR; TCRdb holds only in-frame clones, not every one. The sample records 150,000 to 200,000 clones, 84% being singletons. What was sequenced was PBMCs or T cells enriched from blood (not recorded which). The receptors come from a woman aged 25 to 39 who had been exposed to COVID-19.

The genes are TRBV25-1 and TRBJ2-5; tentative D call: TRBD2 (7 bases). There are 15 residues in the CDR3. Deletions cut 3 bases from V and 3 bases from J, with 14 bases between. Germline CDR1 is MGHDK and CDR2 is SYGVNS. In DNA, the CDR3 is TGTGCCAGCAGTGACCCTCGGGGGGCCGAAGAGACCCAGTACTTC. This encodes CASSDPRGAEETQYF.

The chain's CDR3 is CASGSSRGFQYF. The CDR3 DNA follows: TGTGCCAGCGGTTCCTCGAGGGGGTTTCAGTACTTC. This chain links TRBV6-2 or TRBV6-3 with TRBJ2-4, with D perhaps TRBD1 (6 bases). The CDR3 runs 12 residues. The germline gives CDR1 MNHEY, CDR2 SVGEGT. V was clipped by 8 bases and J by 11 bases, with 16 bases between them.

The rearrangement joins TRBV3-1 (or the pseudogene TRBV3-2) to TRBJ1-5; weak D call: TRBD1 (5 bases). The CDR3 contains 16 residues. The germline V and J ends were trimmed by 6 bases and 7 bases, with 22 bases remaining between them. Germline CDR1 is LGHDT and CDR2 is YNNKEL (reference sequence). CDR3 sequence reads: CASSVSRGGLLQPQHF. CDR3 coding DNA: TGTGCCAGCAGTGTTAGTAGGGGCGGCCTGTTACAGCCCCAGCATTTT.

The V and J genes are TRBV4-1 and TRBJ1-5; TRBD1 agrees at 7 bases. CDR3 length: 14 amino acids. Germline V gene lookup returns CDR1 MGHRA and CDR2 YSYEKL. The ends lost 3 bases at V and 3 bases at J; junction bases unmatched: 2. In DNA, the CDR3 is TGCGCCAGCAGCCAGGGACAGTACAATCAGCCCCAGCATTTT. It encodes CASSQGQYNQPQHF.

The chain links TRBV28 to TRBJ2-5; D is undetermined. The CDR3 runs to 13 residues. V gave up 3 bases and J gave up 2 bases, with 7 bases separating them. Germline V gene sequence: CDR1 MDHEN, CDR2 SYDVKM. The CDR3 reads CASSFYRQETQYF. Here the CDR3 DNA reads TGTGCCAGCAGTTTTTACAGACAAGAGACCCAGTACTTC.

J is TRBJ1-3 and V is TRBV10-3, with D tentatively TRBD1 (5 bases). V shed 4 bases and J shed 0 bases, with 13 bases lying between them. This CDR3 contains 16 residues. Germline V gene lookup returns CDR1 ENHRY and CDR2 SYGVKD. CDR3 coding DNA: TGTGCCATCAGTGGGCGGGACCTAAACTCTGGAAACACCATATATTTT. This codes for CAISGRDLNSGNTIYF.

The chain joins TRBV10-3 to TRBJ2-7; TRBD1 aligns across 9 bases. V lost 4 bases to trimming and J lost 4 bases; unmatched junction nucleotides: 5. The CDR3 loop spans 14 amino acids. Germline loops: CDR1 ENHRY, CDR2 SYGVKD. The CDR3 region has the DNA TGTGCCATCAGTGGGACAGGGGCGGCTTACGAGCAGTACTTC. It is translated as CAISGTGAAYEQYF.

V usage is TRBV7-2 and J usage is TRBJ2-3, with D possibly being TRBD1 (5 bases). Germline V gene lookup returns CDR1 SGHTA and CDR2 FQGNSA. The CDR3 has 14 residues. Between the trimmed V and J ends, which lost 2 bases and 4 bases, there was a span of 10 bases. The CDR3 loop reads CASSLSIGADTQYF. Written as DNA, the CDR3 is TGTGCCAGCAGCTTATCTATAGGGGCAGATACGCAGTATTTT.